This T cell receptor (beta chain) stems from a study of shared clonotypes between healthy human individuals. In the study overall: A couple of women and three men aged 18 to 49 served as donors.

Only Caucasian adults living in Nashville, Tennessee made up the donor group. The V and J ends lost 6 bases and 9 bases respectively, with 9 bases between them. CDR3 size: 10 residues. This clone appeared a single time. Across several immunoSEQ plates, the genomic DNA of each subset was split evenly. In the source study's methods: ImmunoSEQ junction-only sequences lacked quality scores, so their filtering differed. Assay: immunoSEQ multiplex PCR; the TCRdb copy retains only in-frame clones and omits some. V and J calls and clone size are those listed in that table; D and trimming were worked out from the DNA. In the table there are roughly 500,000 clones, about 72% of which are singletons.

V usage is TRBV23-1 and J usage is TRBJ2-7; D gene uncertain. TRBV23-1 is classed as an ORF, of uncertain function. This receptor was taken from a woman between 40 and 50 years old in good health. Some clones in this sample may be carry-over from other donors' samples. The source material was PBMCs. In DNA form, the CDR3 reads TGCGCCAGCAGGCCAATTGGGCAGTACTTC. Translating gives CASRPIGQYF.